This T cell receptor beta chain was retrieved from a study of cytomegalovirus exposure and HLA in healthy donors. Across the whole study: Out of roughly 170 million T cells, an earlier analysis found roughly 100 million unique TCR beta sequences in total.

Whole-study findings and limits: When a later analysis was performed, an Asian-associated ancestry cluster reportedly had fewer N-insertions than the approximately 680-donor mean. The HLA-A and HLA-B alleles of most subjects were reportedly predicted accurately from TCR beta sequences.

Germline-derived CDR1 and CDR2 are KGHSH and LQKENI. V shed 4 bases and J 5 bases; nucleotides not matched to a gene: 7. CDR3 length: 15 amino acids. Researchers ran the PCR with 60 Vbeta and 13 Jbeta primers. Authors' data handling: Unique TCR beta chains totaled some 80 million in a later count, with about 11 million of them shared. Only in-frame clones appear in the TCRdb table, and some are missing; sequencing was by immunoSEQ multiplex PCR. For V, J and clone size, that table is used; D and trimming come from the DNA. The sample has tens of thousands of clones, nearly 80% seen once. As for this clone: The antigen remains unidentified.

The sample consisted of PBMCs. This chain connects TRBV18 to TRBJ2-7; 11 bases line up with TRBD1. The source is a middle-aged woman in good health and CMV-seronegative. CDR3 residues: CASSLTGTGGDEQYF. CDR3 sequence (DNA): TGTGCCAGCTCACTTACCGGGACAGGGGGAGACGAGCAGTACTTC.